This T cell receptor (beta chain) derives from a study of shared clonotypes between healthy human individuals. This clone was seen a single time. What it binds is not known. Findings of the study overall: Large depth notwithstanding, sorted-subset sequencing proved incomplete by rarefaction. Generation probabilities were higher for clonotypes shared across all four sorted-subset donors than for unshared ones. Sequencing depth was expected to influence donor clonotype sharing.

Authors' methods: Filtering was not the same, since immunoSEQ gave junction-only sequences without quality scores. Using immunoSEQ multiplex PCR, the repertoire was profiled, and TCRdb retains in-frame clones only, with some absent. V and J calls and clone size come straight from that table; D and trimming were deduced from the DNA. This table holds around 700,000 clones, 55% to 75% found once. V was trimmed by 4 bases and J by 4 bases, leaving 14 bases between them. In germline, CDR1 is SGHRS, CDR2 YFSETQ. The CDR3 has 14 residues. This receptor was identified in a woman aged 25 to 39 in good health. The V and J genes are TRBV5-1 and TRBJ1-2, with D tentatively TRBD1 (5 bases). Material for sequencing was memory CD4+ T cells sorted from blood. The subset denotes: CD45RA-negative fraction. DNA for the CDR3: TGCGCCAGCAGCCCACCGACAGCCTCCTATGGCTACACCTTC. This gives the protein CASSPPTASYGYTF.